A single sample is the source of the 5 T cell receptor beta chains below, sequenced in a study of T cells in Graves' hyperthyroidism and ophthalmopathy. Amplified TCR beta CDR3 regions derived from RNA transcripts. A set of HTBI primers served as the primers for a first-round RT-PCR of the TCR CDR3. One entry per CDR3 protein results from TCRdb running MiXCR on the multiplex PCR reads. The profile shows about 400,000 distinct CDR3 sequences, about 16% of them singletons. Material: blood. These receptors all come from a woman in her 30s with Graves' hyperthyroidism.

This chain connects TRBV28 to TRBJ2-7; 10 bases agree with TRBD1. With 7 bases clipped from V and 2 bases from J, the junction kept 2 bases outside the gene matches. The CDR3 consists of 13 residues. Germline V gene data show CDR1 as MDHEN and CDR2 as SYDVKM. The CDR3 protein is CASKGQGTYEQYF. Here the CDR3 DNA reads TGTGCCAGCAAGGGACAGGGGACCTACGAGCAGTACTTC.

The chain employs TRBV5-1 and TRBJ2-1, with D tentatively TRBD1 or TRBD2 (5 bases each). V gave up 4 bases and J gave up 4 bases, with 15 bases separating them. Germline values: CDR1 SGHRS, CDR2 YFSETQ. The CDR3 has 15 residues. The CDR3 DNA sequence: TGCGCCAGCAGCACGGGGACCTATGATTACAATGAGCAGTTCTTC. As protein: CASSTGTYDYNEQFF.

The rearrangement joins TRBV3-1 to TRBJ2-7; the D is unclear. V was cut by 2 bases and J by 3 bases, with 11 bases left in between. The CDR3 runs 14 residues. Germline CDR1 and CDR2: LGHDT and YNNKEL (reference sequence). The CDR3 reads CASSQRAVNYEQYF. The CDR3 nucleotides are TGTGCCAGCAGCCAAAGAGCTGTCAACTACGAGCAGTACTTC.

This clonotype was seen ten or more times. The V call is TRBV12-3 or TRBV12-4, the J call TRBJ1-1; tentatively, D is TRBD1 (6 bases). The CDR3 has 14 amino acids. Trimming cost V 7 bases and J 1 base, with 13 bases left between them. The CDR3 is CASTAGQTNTEAFF. Written as DNA, the CDR3 is TGTGCCAGCACCGCTGGACAGACGAACACTGAAGCTTTCTTT.

This clonotype was recorded a few times. The chain employs TRBV20-1 and TRBJ2-5, with TRBD1 matching 7 bases. J was trimmed by 7 bases and V by 0 bases; bases with no gene match: 14. The V gene's germline CDR1 is DFQATT and CDR2 SNEGSKA (reference sequence). This CDR3 is built from 16 residues. The CDR3 nucleotides read TGCAGTGCTAGAGATTCGGCAGGGGGTATCCTAGGGACCCAGTACTTC. It yields the protein CSARDSAGGILGTQYF.